This T cell receptor beta chain was identified during a study of T cells in Graves' hyperthyroidism and ophthalmopathy. Using RNA transcripts as the source, TCR beta CDR3 regions were amplified. With the HTBI primer set, the TCR CDR3 went through a first round of RT-PCR. TCRdb re-called the multiplex PCR reads through MiXCR, storing one row per CDR3 protein. The sample has roughly 300,000 distinct CDR3 sequences; more than 11% are singletons. This CDR3 has 16 amino acids. Trimming took 1 base from V and 4 from J, leaving 17 bases between them. Germline CDR1 MGHRA, CDR2 YSYEKL. This chain links TRBV4-1 with TRBJ2-7; perhaps D is TRBD1 or TRBD2 (5 bases each). Sequenced: blood. This receptor was taken from a woman in her twenties or thirties with Graves' hyperthyroidism. The CDR3 nucleotides are TGCGCCAGCAGCCAAGGACCAGGGAGCGCACGTTACGAGCAGTACTTC. It yields the protein CASSQGPGSARYEQYF.